Included here is one T cell receptor (beta chain) sequence, with context. Its target is not known. Assay: immunoSEQ multiplex PCR; the TCRdb copy retains only in-frame clones and omits some. The sample records 60,000 to 70,000 clones, 75% to 85% being singletons. This sample was included in a study of OX40 agonist ivuxolimab in advanced cancers. Notes on the study in general: Partial responders at 0.1-3.0 mg/kg showed near-lowest clonal expansion.

The specimen comprised CD4+ or CD8+ T cells sorted from blood, sampled in a trial of the OX40 agonist ivuxolimab. The receptor's source is an adult with an advanced solid tumor such as melanoma, head and neck, liver or kidney cancer.

The CDR3 sequence: CAISGPPSTLAEQFF. CDR3 in DNA: TGTGCCATCAGTGGCCCGCCTTCCACGCTTGCTGAGCAGTTCTTC. The V call is TRBV10-3, the J call TRBJ2-1; unclear D gene. With 4 bases removed from V and 9 bases from J, the gap between germline ends came to 19 bases. The CDR3 loop spans 15 amino acids. Germline V lookup: CDR1 ENHRY, CDR2 SYGVKD.